This TCR beta chain came from a study of molecular identifiers for immune sequencing clone quantification. Only a few counts were recorded for this clonotype. Germline V gene data show CDR1 as SGHRS and CDR2 as YFSETQ. There are 19 residues in the CDR3. The J segment lost 0 bases and the V segment lost 4 bases, leaving 9 bases of the junction unmatched. TCRdb redid the calling of the PCR reads with MiXCR, one entry per CDR3 protein. The sample has about half a million distinct CDR3 sequences, around 23% seen once. Sequenced material: naive CD8+ T cells from blood, with Jurkat cell RNA spiked in. Stated subset: FACS-sorted CD8+CD4-CCR7+CD45RA+ naive T cells. This receptor was obtained from a human donor in good health. Some libraries in this study had Jurkat cell RNA spiked in. The chain combines TRBV5-1 with TRBJ2-4, with 14 bases that match TRBD2. CDR3 region: CASSGTGTSGGLAKNIQYF. CDR3 DNA: TGCGCCAGCAGCGGAACCGGGACTAGCGGGGGTCTAGCCAAAAACATTCAGTACTTC.